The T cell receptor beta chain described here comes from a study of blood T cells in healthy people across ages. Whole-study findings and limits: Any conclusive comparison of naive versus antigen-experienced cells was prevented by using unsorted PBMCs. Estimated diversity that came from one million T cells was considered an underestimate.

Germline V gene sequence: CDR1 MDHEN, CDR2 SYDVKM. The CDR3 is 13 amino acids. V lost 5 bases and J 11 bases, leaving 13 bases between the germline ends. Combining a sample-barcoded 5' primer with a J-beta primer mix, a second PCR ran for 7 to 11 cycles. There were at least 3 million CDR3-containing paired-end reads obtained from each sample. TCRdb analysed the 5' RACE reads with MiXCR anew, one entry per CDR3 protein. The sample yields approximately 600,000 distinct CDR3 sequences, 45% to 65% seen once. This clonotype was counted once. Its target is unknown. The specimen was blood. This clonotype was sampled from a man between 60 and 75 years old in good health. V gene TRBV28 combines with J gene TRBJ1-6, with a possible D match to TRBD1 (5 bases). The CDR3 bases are TGTGCCAGCAGTAACAGGCCGCAGGCACCCCTCCACTTT. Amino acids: CASSNRPQAPLHF.